This TCR beta chain was sequenced during a study of cytomegalovirus exposure and HLA in healthy donors. At the level of the study: About 180 million T cells yielded more than 90 million unique TCR beta sequences in earlier analysis.

CDR3 length equals 12 residues. Trimming pared 7 bases from V and 1 base from J, leaving 11 bases between. The germline gives CDR1 SQVTM, CDR2 ANQGSEA. A note on this clone: The antigen remains undetermined.

Use of 60 Vbeta and 13 Jbeta primers characterized the PCR. Method: immunoSEQ multiplex PCR; TCRdb's copy keeps in-frame clones and lacks some. The sample includes some 100,000 clones, approximately 81% of them seen just once. While unrecorded immune exposures were likely, the donors were nominally healthy when sampled. Study-level points and caveats: By HLA locus, TCR association rates varied in a later analysis, with DRB1 showing the most and HLA-C the fewest. In a later analysis, a missense DCLRE1C variant was linked to TCR beta V- and J-gene trimming.

The TCR comes from a male donor in good health and CMV-seropositive. The specimen sequenced was PBMCs. This chain connects TRBV29-1 to TRBJ2-7; tentative D call: TRBD1 (6 bases). CDR3 sequence reads: CSGRTDSYEQYF. CDR3 sequence (DNA): TGCAGCGGCCGGACAGATTCCTACGAGCAGTACTTC.